Listed below are T cell receptor beta chains from one sample, sequenced in a study of shared clonotypes between healthy human individuals. Here immunoSEQ multiplex PCR was the method, and the copy in TCRdb shows in-frame clones only, minus some. Altogether 400,000 to 550,000 clones are present, 70% to 85% being singletons, with the ten largest covering around 12%. The sample was PBMCs. These receptors all stem from a woman between 40 and 50 years old in good health. Some clones in this sample may be carry-over from other donors' samples. The CDR3 runs from the conserved cysteine through the conserved F or W. The order of the fields is V gene, CDR3 protein.

v_gene: TRBV2
CDR3aa: CASNPDRYQETQYF

v_gene: TRBV18
CDR3aa: CASSPPQGRGTEAFF

v_gene: TRBV5-1
CDR3aa: CASSQTGSIYEQYF

v_gene: TRBV18
CDR3aa: CASSPLGGGTEAFF

v_gene: TRBV4-2
CDR3aa: CASSREGEIYEQYF

v_gene: TRBV23-1
CDR3aa: CASQSEGRHNEKLFF

v_gene: TRBV7-2
CDR3aa: CASSWSLAGHVTDTQYF

v_gene: TRBV6-6
CDR3aa: CASNRVGANVLTF

v_gene: TRBV5-1
CDR3aa: CASSYLAGTEQFF

v_gene: TRBV11-2
CDR3aa: CASTRVQGETQYF

v_gene: TRBV7-2
CDR3aa: CASSLDSTNQETQYF

v_gene: TRBV4-1
CDR3aa: CASSQDRGLYDPPQETQYF

v_gene: TRBV7-2
CDR3aa: CASSHAGGETQYF

v_gene: TRBV29-1
CDR3aa: CSVGTGIDTQYF

v_gene: TRBV28
CDR3aa: CASSSGQAHQPQHF